The 16 T cell receptor beta chains given below trace back to one sample, sequenced in a study of T cell responses to AZD1222 COVID-19 vaccine. Assay used: immunoSEQ multiplex PCR; TCRdb lists only in-frame clones, some missing. The table includes 110,000 or so clones, approximately 90% detected once. The source material was peripheral blood, sampled 28 days after the second AZD1222 dose. The origin of the receptors is an adult who received the AZD1222 COVID-19 vaccine.

The genes are TRBV11-1 and TRBJ2-5; 8 positions match TRBD1. There are 14 residues in the CDR3. V shed 5 bases and J 3 bases; nucleotides not matched to a gene: 5. Per germline, CDR1 SGHAT and CDR2 FQDESV (reference sequence). The CDR3 coding sequence is TGTGCCAGCAGCGAAGGGACAGGCGAAGAGACCCAGTACTTC. Translated: CASSEGTGEETQYF.

This chain uses TRBV6-1 with TRBJ1-2; D unresolved. Germline loops: CDR1 MNHNS, CDR2 SASEGT. V gave up 1 base and J gave up 4 bases, with 7 bases separating them. The CDR3 has 13 residues. The CDR3 spells CASSEEQLYGYTF. The CDR3 nucleotides read TGTGCCAGCAGTGAAGAACAGCTCTATGGCTACACCTTC.

The chain couples TRBV19 to TRBJ1-4, with D tentatively TRBD1 (5 bases). The CDR3 is 17 residues long. The germline gives CDR1 LNHDA, CDR2 SQIVND (reference sequence). V lost 9 bases and J lost 6, with 26 bases in between. The DNA of the CDR3 is TGTGCCAGCCAGGGAGGGGAGCGGGTCCCCTCTTATGAAAAACTGTTTTTT. Translating gives CASQGGERVPSYEKLFF.

V usage is TRBV29-1 and J usage is TRBJ2-7; perhaps TRBD1 as D (5 bases). This CDR3 has 14 amino acids. Trimming removed 0 bases from V and 5 bases from J, with 14 bases in between. Germline assignment: CDR1 SQVTM and CDR2 ANQGSEA. CDR3 nucleotides: TGCAGCGTTGAAGATTTGGGCAGACAGAACGAGCAGTACTTC. Amino acid sequence: CSVEDLGRQNEQYF.

The chain employs TRBV10-3 and TRBJ2-5; 8 nucleotides line up with TRBD1. The V and J ends lost 6 bases and 2 bases, in that order; junction bases with no gene match: 8. Germline V lookup: CDR1 ENHRY, CDR2 SYGVKD. This CDR3 region has 15 residues. The CDR3 sequence is CAIRDWDRQQETQYF. The CDR3 DNA is TGTGCCATCAGAGACTGGGACAGGCAACAAGAGACCCAGTACTTC.

The V call is TRBV28, the J call TRBJ2-2; 8 nucleotides match TRBD1. This CDR3 is built from 16 residues. V was clipped by 1 base and J by 1 base; unmatched bases: 2. Looked up from germline, CDR1 is MDHEN and CDR2 is SYDVKM. As DNA, the CDR3 is TGTGCCAGCAGTTTATCGGGACAGGAGAACACCGGGGAGCTGTTTTTT. Its translation is CASSLSGQENTGELFF.

The chain employs TRBV11-2 and TRBJ2-5; possibly TRBD1 for D (5 bases). The V and J ends lost 1 base and 5 bases respectively, with 11 bases between them. The CDR3 runs 14 residues. CDR1 and CDR2 from the germline V gene are SGHAT and FQNNGV. CDR3 protein: CASSLGFRVETQYF. Written as DNA, the CDR3 is TGTGCCAGCAGCTTAGGATTCAGGGTCGAGACCCAGTACTTC.

This CDR3 is CASSSTGWEKLFF. The CDR3 DNA reads as TGTGCCAGCAGTTCTACAGGGTGGGAAAAACTGTTTTTT. V gene TRBV6-5 combines with J gene TRBJ1-4; tentatively, D is TRBD1 (6 bases). Germline V gives CDR1 MNHEY, CDR2 SVGAGI. Deletions cut 4 bases from V and 8 bases from J, with 11 bases between. The CDR3 has 13 residues.

This clone was recorded once. This sequence joins TRBV2 and TRBJ1-2; 9 nucleotides agree with TRBD1. The CDR3 contains 15 residues. CDR1 SNHLY and CDR2 FYNNEI come from the germline V gene. Trimming at V came to 9 bases and at J to 2 bases, leaving 10 bases not matched to a gene. The CDR3 nucleotides are TGTGCCAGAAACTCCGGGACAGGGATCAACTATGGCTACACCTTC. It is translated as CARNSGTGINYGYTF. Full variable domain (rest looked up from reference TRBV2 and TRBJ1-2): EPEVTQTPSHQVTQMGQEVILRCVPISNHLYFYWYRQILGQKVEFLVSFYNNEISEKSEIFDDQFSVERPDGSNFTLKIRSTKLEDSAMYFCARNSGTGINYGYTFGSGTRLTVV.

This sequence joins TRBV13 and TRBJ1-2, with 9 bases identical to TRBD1. This CDR3 spans 17 amino acids. In germline, CDR1 is PRHDT, CDR2 FYEKMQ (reference sequence). V shed 1 base, J shed 0 bases, and the junction held 6 bases outside the gene matches. CDR3 sequence: CASSLDRGQSANYGYTF. For the CDR3, the DNA is TGTGCCAGCAGCTTAGACAGGGGGCAAAGCGCTAACTATGGCTACACCTTC.

This clone has only a few counts. This chain links TRBV24-1 with TRBJ1-2, with no clear D. The CDR3 sequence is 14 residues long. Germline assignment: CDR1 KGHDR and CDR2 SFDVKD. The ends were cut back, 3 bases at V and 4 bases at J, with 11 bases in the middle. The DNA of the CDR3 is TGTGCCACCAGTGATGTTGACACTAGCTATGGCTACACCTTC. It specifies CATSDVDTSYGYTF.

The CDR3 DNA is TGCGCCAGCAGCCAAGAGTTCAGCTCCTATAATTCACCCCTCCACTTT. Translated: CASSQEFSSYNSPLHF. V usage is TRBV4-3 and J usage is TRBJ1-6; D not resolved. CDR1 is LGHNA, CDR2 YSLEER, per germline. The CDR3 is 16 residues long. V lost 0 bases and J lost 0, with 6 bases in between.

This chain links TRBV19 with TRBJ1-1; D not resolved. CDR3 length: 9 amino acids. V lost 4 bases and J 6 bases, leaving 0 bases between the germline ends. CDR1 is LNHDA and CDR2 is SQIVND in the germline V gene (reference sequence). DNA of the CDR3: TGTGCCAGTAGTACTGAAGCTTTCTTT. Translation: CASSTEAFF.

V is TRBV5-1 and J is TRBJ2-1; D ambiguous. The CDR3 is made up of 16 amino acids. V was shortened by 2 bases and J by 0 bases, with 12 bases between the two germline ends. Germline V gene sequence: CDR1 SGHRS, CDR2 YFSETQ. The CDR3 nucleotides read TGCGCCAGCAGCTTAAGCGCAGGAAGCTCCTACAATGAGCAGTTCTTC. Translating it yields CASSLSAGSSYNEQFF.

This clone was seen a few times. The CDR3 here is CAWSVQDKSRHF. The CDR3 DNA follows: TGTGCCTGGAGTGTACAGGACAAAAGTAGGCATTTT. The rearrangement joins TRBV30 to TRBJ1-5, with D tentatively TRBD1 (5 bases). V was shortened by 0 bases and J by 15 bases, with 15 bases between the two germline ends. The CDR3 loop spans 12 amino acids. CDR1 and CDR2 (germline): GTSNPN, SVGIG (reference sequence).

The chain combines TRBV11-2 with TRBJ2-2; 8 positions match TRBD2. Losses at the gene ends were 4 bases for V and 5 bases for J; bases not matched to a gene: 9. Germline CDR1 SGHAT, CDR2 FQNNGV. The CDR3 loop spans 16 amino acids. CDR3 sequence: CASSSGLGASTGELFF. As DNA, the CDR3 is TGTGCCAGCAGCTCGGGACTAGGAGCGTCAACCGGGGAGCTGTTTTTT.